This record concerns one T cell receptor (beta chain) sequence. This entry is derived from a study of T cell changes during pregnancy in multiple sclerosis. The germline CDR1 and CDR2 sequences are SGDLS and YYNGEE. The CDR3 sequence is 13 residues long. V lost 7 bases, J lost 8 bases, and 18 bases lay in between. Clones were read by immunoSEQ multiplex PCR, and TCRdb kept only the in-frame ones, dropping some. The sample gives roughly 38,000 clones, more than 75% of which show up once; over 0.65% is in the top ten. This clonotype was obtained from a female donor in good health, enrolled as a control in a pregnancy study. The gene calls are TRBV9 and TRBJ1-2; maybe TRBD1 (5 bases). The sequencing used CD4+ T cells from peripheral blood mononuclear cells, collected in the second trimester of pregnancy. CDR3 protein: CASAVKPGGGYTF. The CDR3 DNA sequence: TGTGCCAGCGCCGTAAAACCCGGGGGGGGCTACACCTTC. Using reference TRBV9 and TRBJ1-2 for the parts outside the CDR3, the full variable domain is DSGVTQTPKHLITATGQRVTLRCSPRSGDLSVYWYQQSLDQGLQFLIQYYNGEERAKGNILERFSAQQFPDLHSELNLSSLELGDSALYFCASAVKPGGGYTFGSGTRLTVV.